What follows is one TCR beta chain and its context. The entry originates in a study of blood T cell repertoires in COVID-19. The overall study: From T cells, B-cell-depleted T cells, or PBMCs came the material, which was cDNA or gDNA.

The germline CDR1 and CDR2 sequences are SGHNT and YYREEE (reference sequence). The length of the CDR3 is 15 residues. Trimming cost V 3 bases and J 9 bases; bases outside gene matches: 8. Method: immunoSEQ multiplex PCR; TCRdb's copy keeps in-frame clones and lacks some. The sample consists of some 380,000 clones, more than 75% of them appearing once. This TCR derives from a human donor with acute or convalescent COVID-19. The donor label of this sample is uncertain. Sequences were obtained from peripheral blood. This rearrangement joins TRBV5-4 to TRBJ2-1; the match to TRBD2 covers 11 bases. CDR3 loop: CASSSIAGGRSEQFF. CDR3 in DNA: TGTGCCAGCAGCTCGATAGCGGGAGGGAGGAGTGAGCAGTTCTTC.